These T cell receptor beta chains were read from a single sample in a study of regulatory T cells in long-lasting Graves disease. One entry per CDR3 protein, called by TCRdb with MiXCR from the multiplex PCR reads. The repertoire has 400,000 to 500,000 distinct CDR3 sequences, roughly 21% of them found once; the top ten carry roughly 7.1%. This specimen consisted of peripheral blood mononuclear cells (PBMCs), obtained when the disease was refractory, from a patient treated with antithyroid drugs. These receptors were obtained from a female donor with Graves disease. Each CDR3 is given with its conserved first and last residue. The D gene is left open where the match is weak. Size values are once, few and many counts, or a class for expanded clones, and some rows have none.

TRBJ1-1 NA NA TRBV19 CASSMSQQANTEAFF TGTGCCAGTAGTATGTCCCAACAGGCCAACACTGAAGCTTTCTTT
TRBJ1-1 TRBD1 many TRBV28 CASSLLQGHTEAFF TGTGCCAGCAGTTTGTTACAGGGGCACACTGAAGCTTTCTTT
TRBJ2-5 TRBD1 few TRBV28 CASSLRSGGEAQYF TGTGCCAGCAGTTTACGTTCAGGGGGAGAGGCCCAGTACTTC
TRBJ1-1 TRBD1 many TRBV10-3 CAIRLDRVQEAFF TGTGCCATCAGACTCGACAGGGTTCAAGAAGCTTTCTTT
TRBJ1-1 NA NA TRBV4-1 CASSQRGLGEAFF TGCGCCAGCAGCCAGAGAGGCCTTGGCGAAGCTTTCTTT
TRBJ1-4 NA NA TRBV7-2 CASRPGAHRTNEKLFF TGTGCCAGCAGGCCGGGGGCGCATCGGACTAATGAAAAACTGTTTTTT
TRBJ1-1 TRBD1 few TRBV7-3 CASSGTGGDTEAFF TGTGCCAGCAGCGGGACAGGGGGAGACACTGAAGCTTTCTTT
TRBJ2-2 NA few TRBV6-5 CASSYSLAATNTGELFF TGTGCCAGCAGTTACTCGCTCGCGGCTACTAACACCGGGGAGCTGTTTTTT
TRBJ2-5 NA many TRBV7-9 CASSSPSRDQETQYF TGTGCCAGCAGCTCTCCTTCCCGGGATCAAGAGACCCAGTACTTC
TRBJ1-2 NA few TRBV10-3 CAISEHGTPQNYGYTF TGTGCCATCAGTGAGCACGGTACCCCTCAAAACTATGGCTACACCTTC
TRBJ2-4 NA few TRBV7-2 CASSLASAGAAKNIQYF TGTGCCAGCAGCTTAGCGAGCGCAGGGGCGGCCAAAAACATTCAGTACTTC
TRBJ1-1 NA NA TRBV12-3/TRBV12-4 CASSPGQNSLNTEAFF TGTGCCAGCAGCCCTGGACAGAATTCATTGAACACTGAAGCTTTCTTT
TRBJ1-2 NA NA TRBV18 CASSPRQSDQSGYTF TGTGCCAGCTCACCTCGACAGTCGGACCAAAGTGGCTACACCTTC
TRBJ2-2 NA few TRBV5-1 CASSRDGPGELFF TGCGCCAGCAGCCGCGACGGGCCCGGGGAGCTGTTTTTT
TRBJ1-1 NA many TRBV6-1 CASRIGLYTEAFF TGTGCCAGCAGGATCGGTCTCTACACTGAAGCTTTCTTT
TRBJ1-1 NA few TRBV10-3 CAIKTAGDTEAFF TGTGCCATCAAGACCGCAGGGGACACTGAAGCTTTCTTT
TRBJ2-5 NA NA TRBV2 CASSFQTRETQYF TGTGCCAGCAGTTTCCAGACCCGGGAGACCCAGTACTTC
TRBJ2-7 TRBD2 many TRBV28 CASLRASGSYEQYF TGTGCCAGCCTGCGGGCTAGCGGGTCCTACGAGCAGTACTTC